This T cell receptor beta chain appears in the sequencing data of a study of blood T cells in healthy people across ages. General study points: Relative to aged donors, long-lived donors carried more naive CD4+ cells and displayed higher diversity.

A second PCR of roughly 6 to 12 cycles used a sample-barcoded 5' primer and a J-beta primer mix. In TCRdb, the 5' RACE reads were re-called with MiXCR into one record per CDR3 protein. The sample lists approximately 600,000 distinct CDR3 sequences; roughly 50% were seen once. The sample holds one count of this clonotype. What it recognizes is unknown. Researchers collected ten milliliters of peripheral blood from every single donor. Germline V CDR1 and CDR2: SGHVS, FNYEAQ. The length of the CDR3 is 17 residues. V shed 1 base and J shed 0 bases, with 15 bases lying between them. The sequence was obtained from a man in his sixties in good health. This chain links TRBV7-6 with TRBJ2-5; the D gene could be TRBD1 or TRBD2 (6 bases each). The source material was blood. This chain's CDR3 is CASSLGGTGAYQETQYF. In DNA, the CDR3 is TGTGCCAGCAGCTTAGGGGGGACGGGGGCGTACCAAGAGACCCAGTACTTC.